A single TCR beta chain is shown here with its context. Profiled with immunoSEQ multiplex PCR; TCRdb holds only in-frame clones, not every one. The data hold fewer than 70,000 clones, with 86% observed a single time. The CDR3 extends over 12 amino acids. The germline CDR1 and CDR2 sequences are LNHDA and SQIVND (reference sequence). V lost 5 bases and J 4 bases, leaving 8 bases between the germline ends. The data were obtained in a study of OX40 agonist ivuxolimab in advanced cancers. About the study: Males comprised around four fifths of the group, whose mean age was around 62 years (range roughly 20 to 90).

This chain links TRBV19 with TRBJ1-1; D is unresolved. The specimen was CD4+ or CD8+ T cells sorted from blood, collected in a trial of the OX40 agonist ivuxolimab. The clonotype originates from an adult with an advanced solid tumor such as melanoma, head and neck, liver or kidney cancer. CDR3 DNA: TGTGCCAGTAGTTTTTTAGGCACTGAAGCTTTCTTT. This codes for CASSFLGTEAFF.